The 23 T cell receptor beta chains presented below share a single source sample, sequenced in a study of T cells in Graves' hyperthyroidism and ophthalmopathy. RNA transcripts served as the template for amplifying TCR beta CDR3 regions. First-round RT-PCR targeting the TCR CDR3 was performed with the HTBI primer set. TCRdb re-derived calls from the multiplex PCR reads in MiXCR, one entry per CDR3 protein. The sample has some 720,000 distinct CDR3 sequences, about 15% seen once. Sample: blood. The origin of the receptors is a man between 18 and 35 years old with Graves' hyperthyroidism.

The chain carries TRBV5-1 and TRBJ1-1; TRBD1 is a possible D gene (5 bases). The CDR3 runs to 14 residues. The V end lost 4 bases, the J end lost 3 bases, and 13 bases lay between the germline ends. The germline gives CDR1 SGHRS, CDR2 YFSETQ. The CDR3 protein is CASSPTVGDTEAFF. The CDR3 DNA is TGCGCCAGCAGCCCGACAGTCGGGGACACTGAAGCTTTCTTT.

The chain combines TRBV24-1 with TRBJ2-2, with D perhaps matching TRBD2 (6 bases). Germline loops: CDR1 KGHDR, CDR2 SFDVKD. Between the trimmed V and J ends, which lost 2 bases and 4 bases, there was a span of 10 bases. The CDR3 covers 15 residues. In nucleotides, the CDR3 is TGTGCCACCAGTGATTCAGGAGGGAGCACCGGGGAGCTGTTTTTT. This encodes CATSDSGGSTGELFF.

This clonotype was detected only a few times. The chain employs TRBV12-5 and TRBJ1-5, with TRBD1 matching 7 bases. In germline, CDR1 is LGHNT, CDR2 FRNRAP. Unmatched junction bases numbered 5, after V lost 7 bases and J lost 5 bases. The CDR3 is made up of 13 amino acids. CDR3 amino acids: CASAWDSDQPQHF. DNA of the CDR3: TGTGCTAGTGCCTGGGACAGCGATCAGCCCCAGCATTTT.

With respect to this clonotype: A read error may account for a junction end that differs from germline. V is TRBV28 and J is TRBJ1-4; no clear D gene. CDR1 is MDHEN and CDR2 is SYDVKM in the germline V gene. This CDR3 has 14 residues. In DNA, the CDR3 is TGTGCCGGCAGCTTCGTCTCAACTAATGAAAAACTGTTTTTT. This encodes CAGSFVSTNEKLFF. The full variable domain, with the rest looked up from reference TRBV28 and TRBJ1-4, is DVKVTQSSRYLVKRTGEKVFLECVQDMDHENMFWYRQDPGLGLRLIYFSYDVKMKEKGDIPEGYSVSREKKERFSLILESASTNQTSMYLCAGSFVSTNEKLFFGSGTQLSVL.

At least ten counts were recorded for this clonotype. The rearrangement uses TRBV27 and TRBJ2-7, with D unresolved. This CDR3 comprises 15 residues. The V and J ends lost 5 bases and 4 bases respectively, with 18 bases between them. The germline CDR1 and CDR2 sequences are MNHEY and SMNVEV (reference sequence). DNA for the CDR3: TGTGCCAGCAGTCCCCCAGGACGGCGAGCATACGAGCAGTACTTC. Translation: CASSPPGRRAYEQYF.

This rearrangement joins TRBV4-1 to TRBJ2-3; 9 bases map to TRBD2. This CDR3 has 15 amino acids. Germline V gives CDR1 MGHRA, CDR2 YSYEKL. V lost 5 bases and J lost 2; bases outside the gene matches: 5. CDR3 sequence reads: CASSGSSGTTDTQYF. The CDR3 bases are TGCGCCAGCAGCGGGTCTAGCGGGACCACAGATACGCAGTATTTT.

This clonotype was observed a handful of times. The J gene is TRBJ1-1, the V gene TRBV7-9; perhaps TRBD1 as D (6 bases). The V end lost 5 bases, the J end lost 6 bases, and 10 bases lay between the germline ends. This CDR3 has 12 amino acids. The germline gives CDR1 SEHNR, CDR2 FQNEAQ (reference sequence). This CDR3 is CASSPDSPEAFF. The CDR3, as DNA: TGTGCCAGCAGCCCGGACAGTCCTGAAGCTTTCTTT.

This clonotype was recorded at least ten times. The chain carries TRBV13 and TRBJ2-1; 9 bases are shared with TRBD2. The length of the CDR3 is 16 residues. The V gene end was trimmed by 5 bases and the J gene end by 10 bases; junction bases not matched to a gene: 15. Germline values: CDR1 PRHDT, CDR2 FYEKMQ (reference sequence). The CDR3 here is CASSPTGVAGAAEQFF. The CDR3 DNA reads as TGTGCCAGCAGCCCCACGGGGGTAGCGGGAGCAGCAGAGCAGTTCTTC.

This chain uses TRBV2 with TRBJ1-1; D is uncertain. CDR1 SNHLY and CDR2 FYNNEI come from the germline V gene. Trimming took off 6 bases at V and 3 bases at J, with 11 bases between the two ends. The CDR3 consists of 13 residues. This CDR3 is CASRFNEDTEAFF. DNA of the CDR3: TGTGCCAGCAGGTTCAACGAGGACACTGAAGCTTTCTTT.

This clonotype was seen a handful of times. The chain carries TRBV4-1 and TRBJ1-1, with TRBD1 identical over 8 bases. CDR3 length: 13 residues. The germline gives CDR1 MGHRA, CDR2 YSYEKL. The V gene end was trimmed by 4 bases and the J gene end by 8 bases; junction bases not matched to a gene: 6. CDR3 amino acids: CASSRTGTLEAFF. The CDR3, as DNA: TGCGCCAGCAGCCGGACAGGGACATTAGAAGCTTTCTTT.

CDR3 region: CASRIQGYNEQFF. In nucleotides, the CDR3 is TGTGCCAGCAGAATCCAGGGCTACAATGAGCAGTTCTTC. The chain is built from TRBV28 and TRBJ2-1, with a weak D call TRBD1 (5 bases). V was cut by 6 bases and J by 3 bases, with 9 bases left in between. The germline CDR1 and CDR2 sequences are MDHEN and SYDVKM. The CDR3 loop spans 13 amino acids.

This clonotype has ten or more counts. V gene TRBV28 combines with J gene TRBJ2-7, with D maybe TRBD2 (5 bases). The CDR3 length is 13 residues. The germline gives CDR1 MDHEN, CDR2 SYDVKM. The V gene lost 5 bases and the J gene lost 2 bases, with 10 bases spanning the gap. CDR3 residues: CASSPIGTYEQYF. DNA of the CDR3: TGTGCCAGCAGTCCCATCGGGACCTACGAGCAGTACTTC.

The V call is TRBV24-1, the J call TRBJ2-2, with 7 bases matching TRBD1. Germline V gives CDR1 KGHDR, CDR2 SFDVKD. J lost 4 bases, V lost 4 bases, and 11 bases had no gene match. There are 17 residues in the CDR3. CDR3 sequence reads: CATSDSDRPKGTGELFF. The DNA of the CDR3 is TGTGCCACCAGTGACTCGGACAGGCCCAAAGGCACCGGGGAGCTGTTTTTT.

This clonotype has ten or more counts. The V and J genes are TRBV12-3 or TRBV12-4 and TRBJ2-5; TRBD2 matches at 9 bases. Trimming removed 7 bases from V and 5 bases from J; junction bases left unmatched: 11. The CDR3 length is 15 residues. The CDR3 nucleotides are TGTGCCAGCACACGGCGCGGGAGGGGCGATGAGACCCAGTACTTC. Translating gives CASTRRGRGDETQYF.

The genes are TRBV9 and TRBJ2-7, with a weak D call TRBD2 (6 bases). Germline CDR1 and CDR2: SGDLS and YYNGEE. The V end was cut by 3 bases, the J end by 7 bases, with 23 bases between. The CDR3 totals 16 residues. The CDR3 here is CASSGDPGLTPGEQYF. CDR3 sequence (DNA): TGTGCCAGCAGCGGCGACCCGGGACTTACCCCTGGAGAGCAGTACTTC.

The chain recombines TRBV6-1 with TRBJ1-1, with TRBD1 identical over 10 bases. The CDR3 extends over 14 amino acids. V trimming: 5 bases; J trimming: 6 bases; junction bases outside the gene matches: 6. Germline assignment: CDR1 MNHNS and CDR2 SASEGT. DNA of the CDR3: TGTGCCAGCAGTACCGGACAGGGGGGCTCTGAAGCTTTCTTT. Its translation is CASSTGQGGSEAFF.

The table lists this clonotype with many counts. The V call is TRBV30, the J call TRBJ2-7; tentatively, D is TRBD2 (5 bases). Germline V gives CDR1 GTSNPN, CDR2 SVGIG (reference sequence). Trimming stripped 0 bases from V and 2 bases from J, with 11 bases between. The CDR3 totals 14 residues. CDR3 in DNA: TGTGCCTGGAGTGTTCTTACGGGAACCTACGAGCAGTACTTC. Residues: CAWSVLTGTYEQYF.

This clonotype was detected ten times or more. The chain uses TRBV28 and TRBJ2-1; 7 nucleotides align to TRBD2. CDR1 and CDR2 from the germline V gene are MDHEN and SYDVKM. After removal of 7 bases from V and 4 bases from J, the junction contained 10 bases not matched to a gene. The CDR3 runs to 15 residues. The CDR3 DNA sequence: TGTGCCAGCACCACGGTGGGGGGGGGTTACAATGAGCAGTTCTTC. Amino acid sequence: CASTTVGGGYNEQFF.

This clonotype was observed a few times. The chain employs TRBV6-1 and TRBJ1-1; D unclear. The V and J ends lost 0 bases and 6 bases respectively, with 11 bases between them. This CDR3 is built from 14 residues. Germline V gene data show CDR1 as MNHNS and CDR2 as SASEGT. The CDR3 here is CASSEAEGFSEAFF. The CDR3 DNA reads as TGTGCCAGCAGTGAAGCTGAGGGTTTCTCTGAAGCTTTCTTT.

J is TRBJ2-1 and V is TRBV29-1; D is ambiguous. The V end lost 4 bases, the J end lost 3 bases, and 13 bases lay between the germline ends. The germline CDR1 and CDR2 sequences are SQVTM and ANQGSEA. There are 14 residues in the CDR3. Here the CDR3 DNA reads TGCAGCGTTGTGTCTAGTCTTTACTACAATGAGCAGTTCTTC. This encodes CSVVSSLYYNEQFF.

CDR3 protein: CAWTGYEQYF. CDR3 in DNA: TGTGCCTGGACCGGTTACGAGCAGTACTTC. The V gene is TRBV30, the J gene TRBJ2-7; no clear D gene. The CDR3 has 10 residues. Per the germline V gene, CDR1 is GTSNPN and CDR2 is SVGIG (reference sequence). V lost 4 bases to trimming and J lost 4 bases, with 5 bases between them.

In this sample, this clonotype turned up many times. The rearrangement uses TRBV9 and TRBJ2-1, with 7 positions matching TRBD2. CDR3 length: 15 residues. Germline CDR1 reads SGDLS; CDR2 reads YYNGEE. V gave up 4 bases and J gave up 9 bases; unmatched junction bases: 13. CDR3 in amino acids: CASSPRAGLDREQFF. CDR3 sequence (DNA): TGTGCCAGCAGCCCCAGGGCCGGACTAGATCGTGAGCAGTTCTTC.

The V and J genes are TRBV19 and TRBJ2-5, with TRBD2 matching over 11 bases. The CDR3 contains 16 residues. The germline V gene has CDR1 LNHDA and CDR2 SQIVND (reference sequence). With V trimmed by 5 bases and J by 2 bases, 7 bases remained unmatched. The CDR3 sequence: CASSPMASGGQETQYF. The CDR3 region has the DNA TGTGCCAGTAGTCCAATGGCTAGCGGGGGGCAAGAGACCCAGTACTTC.